Below are 17 T cell receptor beta chains sequenced from a single sample in a study of blood T cell repertoires in COVID-19. The repertoire was sequenced with immunoSEQ multiplex PCR; TCRdb's copy has only in-frame clones and lacks some. The sample records some 26,000 clones, 87% being singletons. Sample: peripheral blood. The receptors were sampled from a human donor in a cohort sampled during active COVID-19.

This clone was seen a single time. The chain has TRBV12-3 or TRBV12-4 and TRBJ2-5, with D unclear. The CDR3 extends over 11 amino acids. Trimming stripped 5 bases from V and 6 bases from J, with 7 bases between. Written as DNA, the CDR3 is TGTGCCAGCAGTCCAGACAAGACCCAGTACTTC. Amino acids: CASSPDKTQYF.

The chain has TRBV19 and TRBJ2-3; 10 bases are shared with TRBD2. The CDR3 runs 14 residues. J lost 1 base, V lost 8 bases, and 3 bases had no gene match. Germline assignment: CDR1 LNHDA and CDR2 SQIVND (reference sequence). The CDR3 nucleotides read TGTGCCAGTCAAAGCGGGGGGGGCACAGATACGCAGTATTTT. It is translated as CASQSGGGTDTQYF.

CDR3 amino acids: CASRASTGVGNQPQHF. The CDR3 DNA is TGTGCCAGCAGGGCCTCCACAGGGGTTGGCAATCAGCCCCAGCATTTT. The genes are TRBV2 and TRBJ1-5; 7 bases match TRBD1. In germline, CDR1 is SNHLY, CDR2 FYNNEI. V gave up 6 bases and J gave up 2 bases; unmatched junction bases: 10. The CDR3 has 16 residues.

The DNA for the CDR3 is TGTGCCAGCAGTCTCACAGGGGGCGAGCAGTACTTC. This gives the protein CASSLTGGEQYF. The chain carries TRBV4-2 and TRBJ2-7, with 8 nucleotides matching TRBD1. The V gene end was trimmed by 6 bases and the J gene end by 6 bases; junction bases not matched to a gene: 4. CDR3 length: 12 amino acids. In germline, CDR1 is LGHNA, CDR2 YNFKEQ.

This clone was seen only once. This rearrangement joins TRBV2 to TRBJ1-4, with 7 bases matching TRBD1. Germline CDR1 and CDR2: SNHLY and FYNNEI. This CDR3 comprises 12 residues. V shed 4 bases and J 10 bases; nucleotides not matched to a gene: 3. The CDR3 region has the DNA TGTGCCAGCAGTGGGCCAGGGGGAAAACTGTTTTTT. Encoded protein: CASSGPGGKLFF.

The chain couples TRBV27 to TRBJ2-3, with 9 bases that match TRBD2. This CDR3 is built from 16 residues. The trim removed 2 bases at V and 6 bases at J, leaving 9 bases unmatched. CDR1 is MNHEY and CDR2 is SMNVEV in the germline V gene (reference sequence). The CDR3 region has the DNA TGTGCCAGCAGTTTAGGTAGCGGGAGAGGACAGGATACGCAGTATTTT. This codes for CASSLGSGRGQDTQYF.

This chain connects TRBV5-1 to TRBJ1-1; D might be TRBD1 (6 bases). The germline V gene encodes CDR1 SGHRS and CDR2 YFSETQ. The V and J ends lost 4 bases and 0 bases respectively, with 13 bases between them. This CDR3 has 15 amino acids. In DNA, the CDR3 is TGCGCCAGCAGCGCCCTGACAGGACTGAACACTGAAGCTTTCTTT. Translated: CASSALTGLNTEAFF.

This clone was detected only a few times. The chain employs TRBV27 and TRBJ2-2, with 8 bases fitting TRBD1. The CDR3 has 14 amino acids. Germline CDR1 and CDR2: MNHEY and SMNVEV (reference sequence). V shed 6 bases and J 5 bases; nucleotides not matched to a gene: 5. The CDR3 bases are TGTGCCAGCAGACGACAGGGGACGACCGGGGAGCTGTTTTTT. It codes for CASRRQGTTGELFF.

V is TRBV2 and J is TRBJ1-3; D is possibly TRBD1 (5 bases). Germline V CDR1 and CDR2: SNHLY, FYNNEI. The length of the CDR3 is 15 residues. The V and J ends lost 4 bases and 4 bases respectively, with 14 bases between them. In DNA form, the CDR3 reads TGTGCCAGCAGTGGGGGCCTTCTAGACGGAAACACCATATATTTT. This gives the protein CASSGGLLDGNTIYF.

The gene calls are TRBV10-3 and TRBJ2-7; tentative D call: TRBD2 (5 bases). Trimming left V 8 bases short and J 0 bases short, with 23 bases between. Germline CDR1 is ENHRY and CDR2 is SYGVKD. The CDR3 sequence is 17 residues long. The CDR3 DNA is TGTGCCATCGGTAGTACGGCTAGCAGTTCGCGCTCCTACGAGCAGTACTTC. Amino acid sequence: CAIGSTASSSRSYEQYF.

This clone was observed once. This sequence joins TRBV4-2 and TRBJ1-2, with 8 bases identical to TRBD1. CDR1 and CDR2 from the germline V gene are LGHNA and YNFKEQ. V was clipped by 0 bases and J by 4 bases; unmatched bases: 7. The CDR3 is made up of 16 amino acids. The CDR3 loop reads CASSQEGSGGGYGYTF. CDR3 sequence (DNA): TGTGCCAGCAGCCAAGAAGGGTCAGGGGGCGGCTATGGCTACACCTTC.

V and J are TRBV14 and TRBJ2-1, with TRBD2 identical over 7 bases. The J segment lost 7 bases and the V segment lost 8 bases, leaving 5 bases of the junction unmatched. Germline values: CDR1 SGHDN, CDR2 FVKESK. The CDR3 runs to 12 residues. The DNA of the CDR3 is TGTGCCAGCGCTTGGGGGGGAAATGAGCAGTTCTTC. It is translated as CASAWGGNEQFF.

This clone was counted a single time. The chain has TRBV4-1 and TRBJ1-1; D not certain. Between the trimmed V and J ends, which lost 2 bases and 1 base, there was a span of 8 bases. The V gene's germline CDR1 is MGHRA and CDR2 YSYEKL. The CDR3 loop spans 14 amino acids. In DNA, the CDR3 is TGCGCCAGCAGCCAACGTGAGGGGAACACTGAAGCTTTCTTT. This translates into CASSQREGNTEAFF.

The chain combines TRBV7-2 with TRBJ1-6; perhaps TRBD1 as D (6 bases). Trimming left V 3 bases short and J 10 bases short, with 13 bases between. Germline V CDR1 and CDR2: SGHTA, FQGNSA. The CDR3 is 14 residues long. The CDR3 DNA reads as TGTGCCAGCAGCTTTGGGACATTGGCCTCACCCCTCCACTTT. It yields the protein CASSFGTLASPLHF.

This clone has just one count. This rearrangement joins TRBV19 to TRBJ1-5, with TRBD1 as a possible D gene (6 bases). The CDR3 extends over 14 amino acids. Germline CDR1 reads LNHDA; CDR2 reads SQIVND (reference sequence). The ends were cut back, 10 bases at V and 0 bases at J, with 13 bases in the middle. The CDR3 region has the DNA TGTGCCACCAGGACAGCAAATAGCAATCAGCCCCAGCATTTT. This gives the protein CATRTANSNQPQHF.

This sequence joins TRBV25-1 and TRBJ1-2; D may be TRBD1 (6 bases). Germline CDR1 is MGHDK and CDR2 is SYGVNS. V was cut by 7 bases and J by 6 bases, with 21 bases left in between. This CDR3 has 15 amino acids. The CDR3 reads CASNDAGVSPNGYTF. The CDR3 bases are TGTGCCAGCAATGACGCAGGGGTCAGCCCGAATGGCTACACCTTC.

As DNA, the CDR3 is TGCGCCAGCAGCTCAAACCGACAGGGGCGGGAGACCCAGTACTTC. Translating gives CASSSNRQGRETQYF. The V gene is TRBV5-1, the J gene TRBJ2-5; 8 bases are a match to TRBD1. With 3 bases clipped from V and 5 bases from J, the junction kept 9 bases outside the gene matches. The CDR3 runs to 15 residues. The germline V gene has CDR1 SGHRS and CDR2 YFSETQ.